Below are 15 T cell receptor beta chains sequenced from a single sample in a study of blood T cells in healthy people across ages. Using a J-beta primer mix together with a sample-barcoded 5' primer, a second PCR was run for about 6 to 11 cycles. In TCRdb, the 5' RACE reads were re-called with MiXCR into one record per CDR3 protein. The sample includes 630,000 or so distinct CDR3 sequences, roughly 32% of them seen just once. The sequenced material came from blood. These receptor sequences come from a woman aged 80 or older in good health.

There are many counts of this clonotype. V usage is TRBV29-1 and J usage is TRBJ2-3; D is tentatively TRBD1 or TRBD2 (5 bases each). The germline CDR1 and CDR2 sequences are SQVTM and ANQGSEA. The germline V and J ends were trimmed by 4 bases and 1 base, with 6 bases remaining between them. This CDR3 is built from 12 residues. The CDR3 DNA follows: TGCAGCGTTGTGGGGGGCACAGATACGCAGTATTTT. This sequence encodes CSVVGGTDTQYF.

This clonotype was detected many times. The gene calls are TRBV15 and TRBJ2-3; D tentatively reads TRBD1 or TRBD2 (6 bases each). The germline CDR1 and CDR2 sequences are LNHNV and YYDKDF (reference sequence). The CDR3 has 17 residues. V shed 3 bases and J shed 4 bases, with 20 bases lying between them. The CDR3 sequence: CATSRFKGGASADTQYF. The CDR3 DNA sequence: TGTGCCACCAGCAGGTTCAAGGGGGGAGCGAGTGCAGATACGCAGTATTTT.

In this sample, this clonotype turned up many times. The gene calls are TRBV11-2 and TRBJ2-1, with TRBD1 matching 7 bases. The CDR3 totals 14 residues. V lost 5 bases and J lost 5; bases outside the gene matches: 6. Per the germline V gene, CDR1 is SGHAT and CDR2 is FQNNGV. In DNA, the CDR3 is TGTGCCAGCAGCGTAAGCAGGGGGAACAATGAGCAGTTCTTC. This encodes CASSVSRGNNEQFF. The full variable domain, its missing parts supplied by reference TRBV11-2 and TRBJ2-1, is EAGVAQSPRYKIIEKRQSVAFWCNPISGHATLYWYQQILGQGPKLLIQFQNNGVVDDSQLPKDRFSAERLKGVDSTLKIQPAKLEDSAVYLCASSVSRGNNEQFFGPGTRLTVL.

Many counts were recorded for this clonotype. The chain carries TRBV27 and TRBJ2-7; 11 bases are a match to TRBD1. CDR1 is MNHEY, CDR2 SMNVEV, per germline (reference sequence). Trimming removed 3 bases from V and 3 bases from J; junction bases left unmatched: 4. The CDR3 length is 15 residues. CDR3 residues: CASSLDRGPFYEQYF. The DNA for the CDR3 is TGTGCCAGCAGTTTGGACAGGGGGCCCTTCTACGAGCAGTACTTC.

This chain joins TRBV7-3 and TRBJ2-1, with 8 bases aligning to TRBD2. The V gene end was trimmed by 5 bases and the J gene end by 4 bases; junction bases not matched to a gene: 10. Germline values: CDR1 SGHTA, CDR2 FQGTGA. The CDR3 spans 16 residues. CDR3: CASSPEGLVGYNEQFF. As DNA, the CDR3 is TGTGCCAGCAGCCCCGAGGGACTAGTGGGGTACAATGAGCAGTTCTTC.

In its sample, this clonotype was seen many times. The V gene is TRBV20-1, the J gene TRBJ1-2; perhaps TRBD1 as D (5 bases). Trimming left V 3 bases short and J 7 bases short, with 12 bases between. The CDR3 covers 12 residues. In germline, CDR1 is DFQATT, CDR2 SNEGSKA (reference sequence). CDR3 DNA sequence: TGCAGTGCTAGTCCCGGGACTCTTGGCTACACCTTC. Translation gives CSASPGTLGYTF.

At least ten counts were recorded for this clonotype. The rearrangement joins TRBV7-6 to TRBJ2-7; a weak D match, TRBD2 (6 bases). Trimming shortened V by 5 bases and J by 5 bases, and 13 bases separated the two germline ends. CDR3 length equals 13 residues. CDR1 SGHVS and CDR2 FNYEAQ come from the germline V gene. In DNA, the CDR3 is TGTGCCAGCAGCATGCTCGCGGGGAACGAGCAGTACTTC. Protein product: CASSMLAGNEQYF.

The table lists this clonotype with many counts. The chain links TRBV9 to TRBJ1-4; TRBD1 matches 8 bases. Trimming removed 4 bases from V and 8 bases from J; junction bases left unmatched: 10. The CDR3 is 15 residues long. Germline V lookup: CDR1 SGDLS, CDR2 YYNGEE. CDR3: CASSPTDRGGEKLFF. CDR3 nucleotides: TGTGCCAGCAGCCCCACCGACAGGGGAGGGGAAAAACTGTTTTTT. The full variable domain, its missing parts supplied by reference TRBV9 and TRBJ1-4, is DSGVTQTPKHLITATGQRVTLRCSPRSGDLSVYWYQQSLDQGLQFLIQYYNGEERAKGNILERFSAQQFPDLHSELNLSSLELGDSALYFCASSPTDRGGEKLFFGSGTQLSVL.

The genes are TRBV5-1 and TRBJ1-6; perhaps TRBD1 as D (6 bases). Trimming cost V 4 bases and J 5 bases, with 10 bases left between them. Germline lookup yields CDR1 SGHRS and CDR2 YFSETQ. CDR3 length equals 14 residues. Written as DNA, the CDR3 is TGCGCCAGCAGCATACAGGGAAATAATTCACCCCTCCACTTT. Translated: CASSIQGNNSPLHF.

The table lists this clonotype with many counts. V usage is TRBV13 and J usage is TRBJ2-5; TRBD2 might be the D (6 bases). CDR1 and CDR2 from the germline V gene are PRHDT and FYEKMQ (reference sequence). The CDR3 spans 16 residues. The germline V and J ends were trimmed by 6 bases and 1 base, with 18 bases remaining between them. The CDR3 reads CASRLTRGGPQETQYF. The CDR3 DNA reads TGTGCCAGCAGGCTGACTAGGGGAGGTCCCCAAGAGACCCAGTACTTC.

This clonotype was counted between two and nine times. The chain recombines TRBV4-1 with TRBJ2-2; 7 nucleotides agree with TRBD2. The CDR3 extends over 14 amino acids. Germline lookup yields CDR1 MGHRA and CDR2 YSYEKL. Unmatched junction bases numbered 5, after V lost 6 bases and J lost 4 bases. CDR3 protein: CASSREELTGELFF. The CDR3 DNA reads as TGCGCCAGCAGTCGGGAGGAACTCACCGGGGAGCTGTTTTTT.

This clonotype was observed at least ten times. V is TRBV6-4 and J is TRBJ1-5; D perhaps matches TRBD1 (6 bases). Trimming removed 6 bases at V and 0 bases at J, with 12 bases between. In germline, CDR1 is MRHNA, CDR2 SNTAGT. The CDR3 totals 15 residues. CDR3 sequence: CASRPRDNSNQPQHF. As DNA, the CDR3 is TGTGCCAGCAGGCCCCGGGACAATAGCAATCAGCCCCAGCATTTT.

This clonotype was counted ten times or more. V gene TRBV20-1 combines with J gene TRBJ2-1; TRBD1 aligns across 10 bases. Per germline, CDR1 DFQATT and CDR2 SNEGSKA (reference sequence). The CDR3 loop spans 15 amino acids. Trimming at V came to 1 base and at J to 7 bases, leaving 7 bases not matched to a gene. CDR3 nucleotides: TGCAGTGCTAGAGGGGGACAGGGGACGGGGAATGAGCAGTTCTTC. It codes for CSARGGQGTGNEQFF.

This clonotype came up many times. The genes are TRBV5-1 and TRBJ1-1, with D possibly matching TRBD1 (5 bases). CDR1 SGHRS and CDR2 YFSETQ come from the germline V gene. Trimming left V 4 bases short and J 1 base short, with 11 bases between. The CDR3 runs to 14 residues. The CDR3 sequence is CASSTDSANTEAFF. In DNA form, the CDR3 reads TGCGCCAGCAGCACCGACAGTGCGAACACTGAAGCTTTCTTT.

Remarks on this clonotype: A much larger clone lies a single base off, so this may be a read error. This chain's CDR3 is CASSRISEGTDTQYF. DNA of the CDR3: TGTGCCAGCAGTCGGATCTCCGAAGGCACAGATACGCAGTATTTT. This chain joins TRBV6-5 and TRBJ2-3; D gene ambiguous. Trimming pared 5 bases from V and 1 base from J, leaving 13 bases between. The germline gives CDR1 MNHEY, CDR2 SVGAGI. The CDR3 is 15 residues long.